The rows below give T cell receptor beta chains drawn from one sample of a study of CD8 T cells in ankylosing spondylitis. TCRdb passed the 5' RACE reads through MiXCR, listing each CDR3 protein once. The sample lists a few hundred thousand distinct CDR3 sequences; 20% to 25% were seen once. Input material: blood, either unsorted or a sorted T cell fraction (not recorded which). These receptor sequences come from a male donor with ankylosing spondylitis or in good health (not recorded which). Each CDR3 is given with its conserved first and last residue. Fields, in order: clone size, V gene, J gene, D gene, CDR3 protein, CDR3 DNA. The D gene is left open where the match is weak. Expanded clones get a size class; other rows say once, few or many, or leave the size out.

size: few
V: TRBV10-3
J: TRBJ2-7
D: NA
CDR3: CAISESPDGGYEQYF
DNA: TGTGCCATCAGTGAGTCGCCGGACGGTGGATACGAGCAGTACTTC

size: NA
V: TRBV20-1
J: TRBJ2-5
D: TRBD2
CDR3: CSARPLLSAGGLETQYF
DNA: TGCAGTGCTAGACCCCTGTTGAGTGCGGGGGGCCTCGAGACCCAGTACTTC

size: few
V: TRBV6-5
J: TRBJ2-2
D: TRBD1
CDR3: CASSYSTGATGELFF
DNA: TGTGCCAGCAGTTACTCGACAGGGGCCACCGGGGAGCTGTTTTTT

size: few
V: TRBV9
J: TRBJ2-1
D: NA
CDR3: CASSVESTEQFF
DNA: TGTGCCAGCAGCGTAGAGAGTACTGAGCAGTTCTTC

size: few
V: TRBV29-1
J: TRBJ2-7
D: TRBD2
CDR3: CSVESGEGYEQYF
DNA: TGCAGCGTTGAATCGGGGGAGGGCTACGAGCAGTACTTC

size: NA
V: TRBV3-1
J: TRBJ2-4
D: NA
CDR3: CASSRGLENIQYF
DNA: TGTGCCAGCAGCCGGGGACTGGAGAACATTCAGTACTTC

size: many
V: TRBV5-1
J: TRBJ1-6
D: TRBD1
CDR3: CASSRDREDSPLHF
DNA: TGCGCCAGCAGCCGGGACAGGGAGGATTCACCCCTCCACTTT

size: few
V: TRBV9
J: TRBJ1-6
D: NA
CDR3: CASSAAGTGSPLHF
DNA: TGTGCCAGCAGCGCCGCGGGAACTGGGTCACCCCTCCACTTT

size: few
V: TRBV19
J: TRBJ2-1
D: NA
CDR3: CASGGLMAEQFF
DNA: TGTGCCAGTGGAGGGTTGATGGCTGAGCAGTTCTTC

size: many
V: TRBV5-5
J: TRBJ2-7
D: TRBD1
CDR3: CASSPRTGAYEQYF
DNA: TGTGCCAGCAGCCCCCGGACAGGGGCCTACGAGCAGTACTTC

size: few
V: TRBV13
J: TRBJ1-2
D: NA
CDR3: CASSLGGLLNYGYTF
DNA: TGTGCCAGCAGCTTAGGGGGACTGCTGAACTATGGCTACACCTTC

size: NA
V: TRBV7-2
J: TRBJ2-1
D: TRBD1
CDR3: CASSLTPGQPNNEQFF
DNA: TGTGCCAGCAGCCTGACACCGGGACAGCCAAACAATGAGCAGTTCTTC

size: many
V: TRBV12-3/TRBV12-4
J: TRBJ1-5
D: NA
CDR3: CASSLNPPQPQHF
DNA: TGTGCCAGCAGTTTGAACCCACCCCAGCCCCAGCATTTT

size: NA
V: TRBV12-3/TRBV12-4
J: TRBJ2-5
D: NA
CDR3: CASSNTTTWETQYF
DNA: TGTGCCAGCAGCAATACTACCACCTGGGAGACCCAGTACTTC

size: few
V: TRBV4-1
J: TRBJ2-5
D: NA
CDR3: CASSQDGHFQETQYF
DNA: TGCGCCAGCAGCCAAGATGGGCACTTCCAAGAGACCCAGTACTTC

size: few
V: TRBV27
J: TRBJ2-7
D: NA
CDR3: CASSRGSLYEQYF
DNA: TGTGCCAGCAGCCGGGGGTCCTTGTACGAGCAGTACTTC

size: NA
V: TRBV11-2
J: TRBJ2-3
D: TRBD2
CDR3: CASSHGLAGGWDTQYF
DNA: TGTGCCAGCAGTCATGGACTAGCGGGGGGCTGGGATACGCAGTATTTT

size: NA
V: TRBV5-1
J: TRBJ2-5
D: TRBD1
CDR3: CASSFRDRSAETQYF
DNA: TGCGCCAGCAGCTTCCGGGACAGGAGTGCAGAGACCCAGTACTTC

size: NA
V: TRBV29-1
J: TRBJ2-7
D: NA
CDR3: CSVEGGALGYEQYF
DNA: TGCAGCGTTGAAGGGGGCGCTTTGGGATACGAGCAGTACTTC

size: many
V: TRBV29-1
J: TRBJ2-7
D: NA
CDR3: CSVEGPYEQYF
DNA: TGCAGCGTTGAGGGCCCCTACGAGCAGTACTTC

size: few
V: TRBV5-4
J: TRBJ2-3
D: TRBD1
CDR3: CASSFSGQTTDTQYF
DNA: TGTGCCAGCAGCTTCTCGGGACAGACCACAGATACGCAGTATTTT

size: NA
V: TRBV4-1
J: TRBJ2-7
D: NA
CDR3: CASSQVLDDEQYF
DNA: TGCGCCAGCAGCCAAGTCCTCGATGACGAGCAGTACTTC

size: NA
V: TRBV4-1
J: TRBJ2-7
D: NA
CDR3: CASSWVGSSSYEQYF
DNA: TGCGCCAGCAGCTGGGTGGGGTCTTCCTCCTACGAGCAGTACTTC

size: NA
V: TRBV28
J: TRBJ2-1
D: NA
CDR3: CASSWSREQFF
DNA: TGTGCCAGCAGTTGGAGCCGTGAGCAGTTCTTC

size: NA
V: TRBV6-1
J: TRBJ2-5
D: NA
CDR3: CASIQMGRRGETQYF
DNA: TGTGCCAGCATTCAAATGGGGAGGCGGGGAGAGACCCAGTACTTC

size: few
V: TRBV7-9
J: TRBJ2-1
D: TRBD2
CDR3: CASSLFSGDSYNEQFF
DNA: TGTGCCAGCAGCTTATTCAGCGGGGACTCCTACAATGAGCAGTTCTTC

size: few
V: TRBV28
J: TRBJ1-1
D: NA
CDR3: CASSLQQGGNTEAFF
DNA: TGTGCCAGCAGTTTACAACAGGGTGGTAACACTGAAGCTTTCTTT

size: many
V: TRBV25-1
J: TRBJ2-1
D: NA
CDR3: CASSPSSYNEQFF
DNA: TGCGCCAGCAGCCCTAGCTCCTACAATGAGCAGTTCTTC

size: few
V: TRBV4-2
J: TRBJ1-5
D: NA
CDR3: CASSQESGISNQPQHF
DNA: TGTGCCAGCAGCCAAGAATCGGGGATCAGCAATCAGCCCCAGCATTTT

size: NA
V: TRBV20-1
J: TRBJ1-2
D: NA
CDR3: CSARTAWDRYTF
DNA: TGCAGTGCTAGAACAGCTTGGGATCGCTACACCTTC

size: NA
V: TRBV3-1
J: TRBJ2-2
D: TRBD1
CDR3: CASGDRVVTGELFF
DNA: TGTGCCAGCGGGGACAGGGTGGTCACCGGGGAGCTGTTTTTT

size: few
V: TRBV12-3/TRBV12-4
J: TRBJ2-3
D: NA
CDR3: CASNLGGGLDTQYF
DNA: TGTGCCAGCAACCTAGGAGGGGGCCTGGATACGCAGTATTTT

size: NA
V: TRBV27
J: TRBJ2-1
D: NA
CDR3: CASSSVYNEQFF
DNA: TGTGCCAGCAGTTCGGTCTACAATGAGCAGTTCTTC

size: NA
V: TRBV2
J: TRBJ2-3
D: TRBD1
CDR3: CASSETGGGSSTDTQYF
DNA: TGTGCCAGCAGTGAGACAGGGGGAGGTTCTAGCACAGATACGCAGTATTTT

size: few
V: TRBV12-3/TRBV12-4
J: TRBJ2-7
D: TRBD1
CDR3: CASSLRGQTSDEQYF
DNA: TGTGCCAGCAGCCTCAGGGGACAGACCTCTGACGAGCAGTACTTC

size: few
V: TRBV12-3/TRBV12-4
J: TRBJ2-1
D: TRBD2
CDR3: CASSTSLAGGPNEQFF
DNA: TGTGCCAGCAGTACCTCACTAGCGGGGGGGCCGAATGAGCAGTTCTTC

size: few
V: TRBV5-6
J: TRBJ2-4
D: NA
CDR3: CASSLGAGIKAKNIQYF
DNA: TGTGCCAGCAGCTTGGGAGCAGGAATAAAAGCCAAAAACATTCAGTACTTC

size: once
V: TRBV4-2
J: TRBJ2-3
D: TRBD2
CDR3: CASSQGLAGGLLDTQYF
DNA: TGTGCCAGCAGCCAAGGTTTAGCGGGGGGGTTACTAGATACGCAGTATTTT

size: NA
V: TRBV20-1
J: TRBJ1-2
D: NA
CDR3: CSARVTYGYGYTF
DNA: TGCAGTGCTAGAGTTACGTACGGCTATGGCTACACCTTC

size: NA
V: TRBV7-9
J: TRBJ2-1
D: NA
CDR3: CASSLAPGTYNEQFF
DNA: TGTGCCAGCAGCTTAGCGCCAGGGACCTACAATGAGCAGTTCTTC

size: NA
V: TRBV28
J: TRBJ2-1
D: TRBD2
CDR3: CASSSTGTSSEQFF
DNA: TGTGCCAGCAGTTCCACCGGGACTAGTAGTGAGCAGTTCTTC

size: NA
V: TRBV11-2
J: TRBJ2-7
D: NA
CDR3: CASSPFVGDYEQYF
DNA: TGTGCCAGCAGCCCTTTTGTAGGCGACTACGAGCAGTACTTC

size: NA
V: TRBV12-3/TRBV12-4
J: TRBJ1-5
D: NA
CDR3: CASTSLAANQPQHF
DNA: TGTGCCAGCACCTCTTTGGCCGCTAATCAGCCCCAGCATTTT

size: NA
V: TRBV3-1
J: TRBJ2-3
D: NA
CDR3: CASSQGGGTSTDTQYF
DNA: TGTGCCAGCAGCCAAGGAGGGGGTACTAGCACAGATACGCAGTATTTT

size: NA
V: TRBV2
J: TRBJ2-6
D: NA
CDR3: CATKTGANVLTF
DNA: TGTGCCACCAAAACTGGGGCCAACGTCCTGACTTTC